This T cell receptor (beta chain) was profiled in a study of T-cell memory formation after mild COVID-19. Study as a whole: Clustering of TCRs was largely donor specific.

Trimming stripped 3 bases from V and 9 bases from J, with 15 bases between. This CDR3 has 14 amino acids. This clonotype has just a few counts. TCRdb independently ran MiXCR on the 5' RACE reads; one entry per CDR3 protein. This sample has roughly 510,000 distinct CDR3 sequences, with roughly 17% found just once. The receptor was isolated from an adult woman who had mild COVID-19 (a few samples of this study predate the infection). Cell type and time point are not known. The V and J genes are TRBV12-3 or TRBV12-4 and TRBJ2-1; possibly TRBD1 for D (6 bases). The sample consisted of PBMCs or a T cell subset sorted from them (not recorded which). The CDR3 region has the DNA TGTGCCAGCAGTTTCCCCCAAGACAGGACTGAGCAGTTCTTC. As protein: CASSFPQDRTEQFF.